These 14 T cell receptor beta chains were sequenced from one sample in a study of OX40 agonist ivuxolimab in advanced cancers. Sequencing was performed with immunoSEQ multiplex PCR; in TCRdb, only in-frame clones are kept and a portion is missing. This table holds around 60,000 clones, roughly 91% found once. The sequencing here drew on CD4+ or CD8+ T cells sorted from blood, taken in a trial of the OX40 agonist ivuxolimab. The receptors come from an adult with an advanced solid tumor such as melanoma, head and neck, liver or kidney cancer.

V usage is TRBV2 and J usage is TRBJ2-7; 12 bases agree with TRBD1. The CDR3 totals 14 residues. From germline, CDR1 is SNHLY and CDR2 FYNNEI. With 6 bases clipped from V and 3 bases from J, the junction kept 3 bases outside the gene matches. The CDR3 sequence is CASSGTGGFYEQYF. The CDR3 region has the DNA TGTGCCAGCAGCGGGACAGGGGGCTTCTACGAGCAGTACTTC.

This clone has only one observation. The gene calls are TRBV27 and TRBJ1-1; no clear D gene. CDR1 and CDR2 from the germline V gene are MNHEY and SMNVEV (reference sequence). Trimming pared 5 bases from V and 5 bases from J, leaving 15 bases between. The CDR3 length is 14 residues. The CDR3 is CASSSRTLLTEAFF. The CDR3 coding sequence is TGTGCCAGCAGTAGCAGGACTTTACTAACTGAAGCTTTCTTT.

CDR3 DNA: TGCAGCGTTGCCGGAGCCGCAGGAACTAATGAAAAACTGTTTTTT. It specifies CSVAGAAGTNEKLFF. The chain joins TRBV29-1 to TRBJ1-4; D is undetermined. V lost 4 bases, J lost 1 base, and 13 bases lay in between. Germline V gene data show CDR1 as SQVTM and CDR2 as ANQGSEA. The CDR3 extends over 15 amino acids.

The rearrangement joins TRBV9 to TRBJ2-6; D ambiguous. The V and J ends lost 0 bases and 3 bases respectively, with 7 bases between them. Looked up from germline, CDR1 is SGDLS and CDR2 is YYNGEE. The CDR3 contains 15 residues. CDR3 in amino acids: CASSVGGRGANVLTF. The CDR3 region has the DNA TGTGCCAGCAGCGTAGGGGGTCGTGGGGCCAACGTCCTGACTTTC.

The rearrangement links TRBV27 to TRBJ2-1, with 9 bases aligning to TRBD2. This CDR3 has 17 amino acids. In germline, CDR1 is MNHEY, CDR2 SMNVEV (reference sequence). V dropped 6 bases and J dropped 3; count of bases not matched to a gene: 12. The CDR3 here is CASRPIRAGGLYNEQFF. CDR3 nucleotide sequence: TGTGCCAGCAGACCCATTCGAGCGGGAGGACTCTACAATGAGCAGTTCTTC.

The gene calls are TRBV5-5 and TRBJ1-2; the D is unclear. The CDR3 totals 13 residues. The ends were cut back, 2 bases at V and 6 bases at J, with 11 bases in the middle. Looked up from germline, CDR1 is SGHKS and CDR2 is YYEKEE (reference sequence). The CDR3 spells CASSFGQPDGYTF. CDR3 bases: TGTGCCAGCAGCTTTGGCCAGCCGGATGGCTACACCTTC.

CDR3 residues: CASGLGQESYEQYF. Here the CDR3 DNA reads TGTGCTAGTGGTTTGGGACAGGAGTCCTACGAGCAGTACTTC. V and J are TRBV12-5 and TRBJ2-7; a possible D gene is TRBD1 (6 bases). V dropped 1 base and J dropped 1 base, with 8 bases sitting between them. The CDR3 is made up of 14 amino acids. Germline CDR1 is LGHNT and CDR2 is FRNRAP. Drawing the rest from reference TRBV12-5 and TRBJ2-7, the complete variable domain is DARVTQTPRHKVTEMGQEVTMRCQPILGHNTVFWYRQTMMQGLELLAYFRNRAPLDDSGMPKDRFSAEMPDATLATLKIQPSEPRDSAVYFCASGLGQESYEQYFGPGTRLTVT.

This sequence joins TRBV6-4 and TRBJ2-3; TRBD1 might be the D (6 bases). Trimming took off 2 bases at V and 0 bases at J, with 6 bases between the two ends. Germline lookup yields CDR1 MRHNA and CDR2 SNTAGT. The CDR3 is 14 amino acids. CDR3 residues: CASSDGQSTDTQYF. The CDR3 DNA sequence: TGTGCCAGCAGTGACGGACAGAGCACAGATACGCAGTATTTT.

This clone showed up just once. This chain connects TRBV6-1 to TRBJ2-2; TRBD2 is a possible D gene (6 bases). This CDR3 contains 15 residues. Trimming took off 2 bases at V and 6 bases at J, with 13 bases between the two ends. The germline V gene encodes CDR1 MNHNS and CDR2 SASEGT. DNA of the CDR3: TGTGCCAGCAGTGAATGGGAGGAGGTCTCCGGGGAGCTGTTTTTT. Translation: CASSEWEEVSGELFF.

The chain couples TRBV28 to TRBJ2-5; D gene uncertain. Trimming stripped 6 bases from V and 0 bases from J, with 17 bases between. This CDR3 contains 16 residues. Germline V gene data show CDR1 as MDHEN and CDR2 as SYDVKM. The CDR3 region is CASSLRFGQYQETQYF. The CDR3 DNA reads TGTGCCAGCAGCTTAAGGTTCGGGCAGTACCAAGAGACCCAGTACTTC.

This sequence joins TRBV9 and TRBJ1-4, with 7 positions matching TRBD1. Trimming at V came to 0 bases and at J to 4 bases, leaving 3 bases not matched to a gene. The CDR3 loop spans 15 amino acids. Germline V gene lookup returns CDR1 SGDLS and CDR2 YYNGEE. Here the CDR3 reads CASSVEGAGNEKLFF. DNA of the CDR3: TGTGCCAGCAGCGTAGAGGGGGCTGGTAATGAAAAACTGTTTTTT.

The rearrangement uses TRBV28 and TRBJ2-1; D possibly corresponds to TRBD2 (5 bases). The CDR3 is made up of 14 amino acids. V lost 4 bases to trimming and J lost 3 bases, with 10 bases between them. Germline V gene lookup returns CDR1 MDHEN and CDR2 SYDVKM. CDR3 residues: CASSSVDYYNEQFF. For the CDR3, the DNA is TGTGCCAGCAGTTCGGTAGACTACTACAATGAGCAGTTCTTC.

This chain uses TRBV6-5 with TRBJ1-5; no reliable D call. The V gene lost 0 bases and the J gene lost 6 bases, with 6 bases spanning the gap. The germline V gene has CDR1 MNHEY and CDR2 SVGAGI. This CDR3 comprises 13 residues. The CDR3 coding sequence is TGTGCCAGCAGTTACTCGGACGCTCAGCCCCAGCATTTT. It codes for CASSYSDAQPQHF.

The chain couples TRBV5-1 to TRBJ2-3; 7 nucleotides line up with TRBD1. The germline V gene encodes CDR1 SGHRS and CDR2 YFSETQ. The CDR3 is 14 amino acids. Germline trimming cut 5 bases from V and 6 bases from J; bases unmatched to any gene: 9. The CDR3 protein is CASRQGSRVDTQYF. CDR3 sequence (DNA): TGCGCCAGCAGACAGGGGAGTAGGGTGGATACGCAGTATTTT.